This T cell receptor (beta chain) was obtained from a study of blood T cells in healthy people across ages. Study information: About one barcoded beta molecule per two T cells was captured by template switching.

A sample-barcoded 5' primer and a J-beta primer mix were used in a second PCR of roughly 7 to 11 cycles. TCRdb passed the 5' RACE reads through MiXCR, listing each CDR3 protein once. The sample has 550,000 to 650,000 distinct CDR3 sequences; approximately 30% are singletons. Germline CDR1 and CDR2: ENHRY and SYGVKD. The CDR3 totals 14 residues. Study conclusions and caveats: Diversity estimates from one million T cells were considered underestimates. Age showed a roughly linear inverse relationship with TCR beta diversity per million T cells.

To note about this clonotype: Its antigen is currently unknown.

The clonotype comes from a woman of 80 years or more in good health. The chain is built from TRBV10-3 and TRBJ2-5; 9 bases agree with TRBD1. With the DNA end fitting TRBJ2-7 better, the J assignment may be wrong. The sequenced sample consisted of blood. The CDR3 loop is CAIRGTGRTYEQYF. Here the CDR3 DNA reads TGTGCCATCAGAGGGACAGGGCGGACCTACGAGCAGTACTTC.